This T cell receptor beta chain originates from a study of chemoradiotherapy in HPV16-positive cancers. Study at large: Candidate HPV-specific clones and shared TCR motifs came from a couple of HPV16-positive patients. Study-level results: HPV-specific T cells were functionally defined from only a couple of HPV16-positive patients. During treatment, candidate HPV-specific clones and E7-related motifs expanded in tumor.

Turning to this clone: The antigen is unknown.

Profiling relied on immunoSEQ multiplex PCR, and the TCRdb table lists in-frame clones only, not all of them. The sample has approximately 6,400 clones, approximately 79% seen once. CDR3 length: 12 residues. Trimming cost V 6 bases and J 3 bases, with 9 bases left between them. Germline V gene sequence: CDR1 SNHLY, CDR2 FYNNEI. The starting material was tumor tissue, obtained from a patient who underwent chemoradiotherapy. The source is a human donor with HPV-associated anogenital cancer. The chain links TRBV2 to TRBJ2-7; D gene uncertain. For the CDR3, the DNA is TGTGCCAGCAGAGGTTTGGACTACGAGCAGTACTTC. Translation: CASRGLDYEQYF.